The 25 T cell receptor beta chains below come from one sample, sequenced in a study of CD8 T cells in ankylosing spondylitis. TCRdb independently ran MiXCR on the 5' RACE reads; one entry per CDR3 protein. The repertoire consists of 150,000 to 200,000 distinct CDR3 sequences, with around 16% occurring once and the leading ten covering approximately 7.6%. Sequenced material: blood, either unsorted or a sorted T cell fraction (not recorded which). These receptors were collected from a male donor with ankylosing spondylitis or in good health (not recorded which).

V is TRBV29-1 and J is TRBJ2-7, with TRBD1 identical over 9 bases. The CDR3 loop spans 14 amino acids. Germline CDR1 reads SQVTM; CDR2 reads ANQGSEA. V lost 0 bases to trimming and J lost 2 bases; unmatched junction nucleotides: 2. The CDR3 DNA reads as TGCAGCGTTGAAGAGGGACAGGGCCCCTACGAGCAGTACTTC. It is translated as CSVEEGQGPYEQYF.

This clonotype was detected a few times. This chain connects TRBV10-3 to TRBJ1-5; D gene uncertain. The ends were cut back, 5 bases at V and 0 bases at J, with 8 bases in the middle. The CDR3 is made up of 14 amino acids. Germline V gives CDR1 ENHRY, CDR2 SYGVKD. CDR3 protein: CAISPSDSNQPQHF. The DNA for the CDR3 is TGTGCCATCAGTCCCAGCGATAGCAATCAGCCCCAGCATTTT.

This clonotype occurred many times. The V gene is TRBV4-1, the J gene TRBJ2-3, with 7 bases that match TRBD2. J lost 2 bases, V lost 1 base, and 6 bases had no gene match. The CDR3 extends over 16 amino acids. Germline V gives CDR1 MGHRA, CDR2 YSYEKL. CDR3 in amino acids: CASSQGPSGYTDTQYF. The CDR3 DNA follows: TGCGCCAGCAGCCAAGGCCCTAGCGGTTACACAGATACGCAGTATTTT.

This clonotype was observed at least ten times. The V and J genes are TRBV5-1 and TRBJ2-2, with 9 bases identical to TRBD1. CDR1 and CDR2 (germline): SGHRS, YFSETQ. This CDR3 is 15 amino acids long. Trimming at V came to 2 bases and at J to 6 bases, leaving 5 bases not matched to a gene. CDR3 in amino acids: CASSFGQGRAGELFF. DNA of the CDR3: TGCGCCAGCAGCTTTGGACAGGGGCGCGCCGGGGAGCTGTTTTTT.

This clonotype has ten or more counts. V and J are TRBV20-1 and TRBJ2-5, with D unclear. The V and J ends lost 0 bases and 0 bases respectively, with 5 bases between them. This CDR3 has 13 residues. Germline values: CDR1 DFQATT, CDR2 SNEGSKA (reference sequence). CDR3 coding DNA: TGCAGTGCTAGAGATATTGACCAAGAGACCCAGTACTTC. Amino acids: CSARDIDQETQYF.

With regard to this clonotype: One end of the junction does not line up with germline, which may come from a read error. The chain recombines TRBV6-1 with TRBJ1-1; possible D gene TRBD1, 6 bases. The germline V gene has CDR1 MNHNS and CDR2 SASEGT. This CDR3 comprises 16 residues. The CDR3 nucleotides are TGTGCCAACAGTCGACGAGCAGGGGATCGGAACACTGAAGCTTTCTTT. Protein: CANSRRAGDRNTEAFF.

This chain links TRBV7-1 with TRBJ2-5; 8 nucleotides align to TRBD2. TRBV7-1 is an ORF, and what it does is uncertain. Trimming removed 3 bases from V and 1 base from J; junction bases left unmatched: 13. The CDR3 consists of 18 residues. The CDR3 loop is CASSSAHLAGRFQETQYF. The CDR3 nucleotides read TGTGCCAGCAGCTCGGCGCACTTAGCGGGACGTTTCCAAGAGACCCAGTACTTC.

This clonotype occurred a few times. The chain recombines TRBV5-1 with TRBJ2-1; a possible D gene is TRBD2 (6 bases). The CDR3 has 17 residues. Germline V gene lookup returns CDR1 SGHRS and CDR2 YFSETQ. V dropped 2 bases and J dropped 1 base, with 16 bases sitting between them. The CDR3 here is CASSFESPGRSYNEQFF. CDR3 sequence (DNA): TGCGCCAGCAGCTTCGAATCTCCCGGGAGATCCTACAATGAGCAGTTCTTC.

The chain joins TRBV6-6 to TRBJ1-1; perhaps TRBD1 as D (5 bases). Germline assignment: CDR1 MNHNY and CDR2 SVGAGI (reference sequence). The CDR3 sequence is 14 residues long. Deletions cut 6 bases from V and 6 bases from J, with 17 bases between. CDR3 nucleotide sequence: TGTGCCAGCAGCGGGGACGGTCTCCTCGCTGAAGCTTTCTTT. It encodes CASSGDGLLAEAFF.

This clonotype was recorded many times. V usage is TRBV5-1 and J usage is TRBJ2-7; D is perhaps TRBD1 (6 bases). Germline V CDR1 and CDR2: SGHRS, YFSETQ. CDR3 length: 15 amino acids. Between the trimmed V and J ends, which lost 7 bases and 4 bases, there was a span of 21 bases. CDR3 nucleotide sequence: TGCGCCAGCTGTCTGGGACCAGGGGTTATGTACGAGCAGTACTTC. It specifies CASCLGPGVMYEQYF.

The chain links TRBV28 to TRBJ2-1, with 10 nucleotides matching TRBD2. The length of the CDR3 is 18 residues. Trimming removed 1 base from V and 8 bases from J; junction bases left unmatched: 14. Germline CDR1 MDHEN, CDR2 SYDVKM. The CDR3 loop reads CASSLFKLAGEGRDEQFF. The DNA for the CDR3 is TGTGCCAGCAGTTTATTTAAGCTAGCGGGAGAGGGACGGGATGAGCAGTTCTTC.

This chain links TRBV18 with TRBJ2-1; D is ambiguous. The CDR3 spans 17 residues. Trimming took 2 bases from V and 0 from J, leaving 14 bases between them. Germline-derived CDR1 and CDR2 are KGHSH and LQKENI. The CDR3 reads CASSPSVTASSYNEQFF. The CDR3 DNA is TGTGCCAGCTCACCATCCGTGACTGCCAGCTCCTACAATGAGCAGTTCTTC.

In this sample, this clonotype turned up many times. V usage is TRBV28 and J usage is TRBJ2-5, with D unresolved. The CDR3 consists of 16 residues. Germline V gene data show CDR1 as MDHEN and CDR2 as SYDVKM. Trimming stripped 7 bases from V and 5 bases from J, with 23 bases between. The CDR3 here is CASNHRTGRKIETQYF. Here the CDR3 DNA reads TGTGCCAGCAATCACAGAACCGGTCGGAAGATCGAGACCCAGTACTTC.

This clonotype was seen repeatedly, ten times or more. The chain employs TRBV5-1 and TRBJ1-2; 9 nucleotides agree with TRBD1. This CDR3 contains 16 residues. The trim removed 0 bases at V and 4 bases at J, leaving 7 bases unmatched. From germline, CDR1 is SGHRS and CDR2 YFSETQ. CDR3 in amino acids: CASSLATGQGFYGYTF. The DNA of the CDR3 is TGCGCCAGCAGCTTGGCTACGGGACAGGGATTCTATGGCTACACCTTC.

This clonotype was detected many times. The gene calls are TRBV12-3 or TRBV12-4 and TRBJ2-1; TRBD2 agrees at 9 bases. The CDR3 runs 14 residues. The J segment lost 2 bases and the V segment lost 8 bases, leaving 4 bases of the junction unmatched. Here the CDR3 reads CASRGLATYNEQFF. CDR3 nucleotide sequence: TGTGCCAGCCGGGGACTAGCAACCTACAATGAGCAGTTCTTC.

This clonotype occurred a few times. The V and J genes are TRBV7-9 and TRBJ1-4; TRBD1 matches at 8 bases. CDR1 and CDR2 from the germline V gene are SEHNR and FQNEAQ (reference sequence). The CDR3 loop spans 15 amino acids. After removal of 5 bases from V and 6 bases from J, the junction contained 8 bases not matched to a gene. CDR3 in DNA: TGTGCCAGCAGCCCCCCGGGACAGGATCATGAAAAACTGTTTTTT. This gives the protein CASSPPGQDHEKLFF.

This clonotype was recorded many times. The chain uses TRBV5-1 and TRBJ1-2; tentative D call: TRBD1 (5 bases). Germline assignment: CDR1 SGHRS and CDR2 YFSETQ. The CDR3 sequence is 14 residues long. V was pared by 2 bases and J by 2 bases, with 10 bases between. Here the CDR3 DNA reads TGCGCCAGCAGCTTCCAGGGAAAGAACTATGGCTACACCTTC. Translation gives CASSFQGKNYGYTF.

This rearrangement joins TRBV20-1 to TRBJ1-1, with a weak D call TRBD1 (5 bases). Trimming took 2 bases from V and 0 from J, leaving 10 bases between them. Germline assignment: CDR1 DFQATT and CDR2 SNEGSKA (reference sequence). This CDR3 spans 14 amino acids. The CDR3 reads CSARPGTMNTEAFF. Here the CDR3 DNA reads TGCAGTGCTAGACCCGGGACCATGAACACTGAAGCTTTCTTT.

This clonotype appeared many times. V gene TRBV20-1 combines with J gene TRBJ2-7; 9 bases agree with TRBD1. Trimming cost V 2 bases and J 4 bases; bases outside gene matches: 9. The CDR3 contains 15 residues. Germline assignment: CDR1 DFQATT and CDR2 SNEGSKA (reference sequence). The CDR3: CSARKGTGGGYEQYF. The CDR3 DNA reads TGCAGTGCTAGAAAGGGAACAGGGGGCGGATACGAGCAGTACTTC.

Only a few counts were recorded for this clonotype. V usage is TRBV27 and J usage is TRBJ2-2; D gene unclear. Germline V lookup: CDR1 MNHEY, CDR2 SMNVEV (reference sequence). The length of the CDR3 is 13 residues. Trimming stripped 4 bases from V and 5 bases from J, with 8 bases between. The DNA of the CDR3 is TGTGCCAGCAGTTACCCTAGTACCGGGGAGCTGTTTTTT. This translates into CASSYPSTGELFF.

In this sample, this clonotype turned up many times. The V and J genes are TRBV11-2 and TRBJ2-1, with D unresolved. CDR1 and CDR2 from the germline V gene are SGHAT and FQNNGV. The length of the CDR3 is 12 residues. The V end was cut by 6 bases, the J end by 9 bases, with 12 bases between. The CDR3 DNA reads as TGTGCCAGCAGGGGCTCGTGGGGTGAGCAGTTCTTC. It specifies CASRGSWGEQFF. Looking up the rest from reference TRBV11-2 and TRBJ2-1 gives the full variable domain: EAGVAQSPRYKIIEKRQSVAFWCNPISGHATLYWYQQILGQGPKLLIQFQNNGVVDDSQLPKDRFSAERLKGVDSTLKIQPAKLEDSAVYLCASRGSWGEQFFGPGTRLTVL.

This clonotype appeared a few times. The genes are TRBV20-1 and TRBJ2-7; no reliable D call. Looked up from germline, CDR1 is DFQATT and CDR2 is SNEGSKA (reference sequence). V lost 0 bases, J lost 2 bases, and 14 bases lay in between. The CDR3 runs to 15 residues. This CDR3 is CSARDRQLNAYEQYF. CDR3 DNA: TGCAGTGCTAGAGATCGTCAACTAAACGCCTACGAGCAGTACTTC.

The V call is TRBV5-1, the J call TRBJ2-1; 7 positions match TRBD2. After removal of 7 bases from V and 3 bases from J, the junction contained 4 bases not matched to a gene. This CDR3 is 13 amino acids long. CDR1 SGHRS and CDR2 YFSETQ come from the germline V gene. CDR3 sequence reads: CASGDYIYNEQFF. The CDR3, as DNA: TGCGCCAGCGGGGACTACATCTACAATGAGCAGTTCTTC. The full variable domain, with the rest looked up from reference TRBV5-1 and TRBJ2-1, is KAGVTQTPRYLIKTRGQQVTLSCSPISGHRSVSWYQQTPGQGLQFLFEYFSETQRNKGNFPGRFSGRQFSNSRSEMNVSTLELGDSALYLCASGDYIYNEQFFGPGTRLTVL.

This rearrangement joins TRBV28 to TRBJ2-2; no definite D call. Between the trimmed V and J ends, which lost 10 bases and 1 base, there was a span of 13 bases. CDR1 and CDR2 (germline): MDHEN, SYDVKM. This CDR3 is 14 amino acids long. CDR3 in amino acids: CAILDGLNTGELFF. DNA of the CDR3: TGTGCCATTCTGGACGGATTGAACACCGGGGAGCTGTTTTTT.

This clonotype occurred many times. One junction end does not reproduce the germline sequence, and a read error may be involved. This chain uses TRBV20-1 with TRBJ2-2; 8 bases map to TRBD2. The CDR3 covers 14 residues. Germline assignment: CDR1 DFQATT and CDR2 SNEGSKA (reference sequence). The CDR3 reads CSARASGSAGELFF. In nucleotides, the CDR3 is TGCAGTGCCAGAGCTAGCGGGTCAGCCGGGGAGCTGTTTTTT.